A single T cell receptor beta chain is shown here with its context. Its antigen is not known. This sample was taken from a study of blood T cells in healthy people across ages. Study-wide results and limits: In long-lived donors, naive CD4+ cell counts and diversity exceeded those of aged donors. With naive T cell percentage, TCR beta diversity showed a strong correlation. Leaving the PBMCs unsorted stopped any conclusive comparison of naive versus antigen-experienced cells.

Then a second PCR, running about 6 to 11 cycles, was carried out with a sample-barcoded 5' primer and a J-beta primer mix. TCRdb processed the 5' RACE reads anew with MiXCR; each CDR3 protein has one entry. The table includes over a million distinct CDR3 sequences, approximately 42% detected once. The TCR was taken from a woman between 18 and 30 years old in good health. Material for sequencing was blood.

Written as DNA, the CDR3 is TGCAGTGCCCAACAACGACTAGCGGGAGGGCCAGATACGCAGTATTTT. Translation: CSAQQRLAGGPDTQYF. V gene TRBV20-1 combines with J gene TRBJ2-3; 14 positions agree with TRBD2. Germline loops: CDR1 DFQATT, CDR2 SNEGSKA (reference sequence). This CDR3 region has 16 residues. Unmatched junction bases numbered 9, after V lost 6 bases and J lost 4 bases.